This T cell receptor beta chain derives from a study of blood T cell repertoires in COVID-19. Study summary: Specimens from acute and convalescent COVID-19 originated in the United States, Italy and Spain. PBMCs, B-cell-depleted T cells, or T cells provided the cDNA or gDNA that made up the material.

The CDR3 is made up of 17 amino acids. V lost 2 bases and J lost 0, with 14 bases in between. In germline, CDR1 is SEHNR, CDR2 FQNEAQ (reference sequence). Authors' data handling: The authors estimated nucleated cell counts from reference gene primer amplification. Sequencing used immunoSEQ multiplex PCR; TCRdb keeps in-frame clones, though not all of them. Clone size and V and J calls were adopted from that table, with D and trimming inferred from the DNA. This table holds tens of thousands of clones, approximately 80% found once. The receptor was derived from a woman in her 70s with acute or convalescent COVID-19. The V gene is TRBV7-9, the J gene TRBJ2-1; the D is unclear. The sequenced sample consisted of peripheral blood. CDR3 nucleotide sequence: TGTGCCAGCAGCTTATCGGGTCCAGAGAGCTCCTACAATGAGCAGTTCTTC. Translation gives CASSLSGPESSYNEQFF.